Listed below are T cell receptor beta chains from one sample, sequenced in a study of T cells in Graves' hyperthyroidism and ophthalmopathy. TCRdb re-analysed the multiplex PCR reads in MiXCR, keeping a single row per CDR3 protein. Of hundreds of thousands of distinct CDR3 sequences listed, approximately 15% were seen once; the top ten hold about 3.9%. The sequenced material came from blood. These receptor sequences come from a woman aged 40 to 49 with Graves' ophthalmopathy. Both conserved end residues are part of each CDR3. The D gene is left open where the match is weak. Some rows mark clone size as missing; the rest say once, few, many or name a class of expanded clone.

size	V	D	J	DNA	CDR3
few	TRBV18	.	TRBJ1-1	TGTGCCAGCTCACCATCGATTGAGAACACTGAAGCTTTCTTT	CASSPSIENTEAFF
many	TRBV6-5	.	TRBJ1-2	TGTGCCAGCAGTTACTCGCCCCCAAAAAGAAACTATGGCTACACCTTC	CASSYSPPKRNYGYTF
.	TRBV7-9	.	TRBJ1-3	TGTGCCAGCAGCTGGTCAGGGGAAATGCCTGGAAACACCATATATTTT	CASSWSGEMPGNTIYF
many	TRBV15	TRBD1	TRBJ1-1	TGTGCCACCAGCAGAGGTGGACAGGGGGTGAACACTGAAGCTTTCTTT	CATSRGGQGVNTEAFF
many	TRBV29-1	.	TRBJ1-5	TGCAGCGTTGAAGATCGAGACAACAATCAGCCCCAGCATTTT	CSVEDRDNNQPQHF
many	TRBV10-3	TRBD1	TRBJ1-1	TGTGCCATTCAATCGCAGGGGGGAGCTTTCTTT	CAIQSQGGAFF
many	TRBV28	.	TRBJ1-5	TGTGCCAGCAGGGACGGGAATAGCAATCAGCCCCAGCATTTT	CASRDGNSNQPQHF
.	TRBV3-1	.	TRBJ1-3	TGTGCCAGCAGCCTACTGGTCTCTGGAAACACCATATATTTT	CASSLLVSGNTIYF
many	TRBV12-3/TRBV12-4	.	TRBJ2-5	TGTGCCAGCAGTTTGCAGGGCGAGACCCAGTACTTC	CASSLQGETQYF
few	TRBV7-2	.	TRBJ1-1	TGTGCCAGCAGCTTAGAAGGGGGGGCTTTCTTT	CASSLEGGAFF
many	TRBV12-3/TRBV12-4	.	TRBJ2-7	TGTGCCAGCAGTTTAAGTGTAGCTACGGTCCACGAGCAGTACTTC	CASSLSVATVHEQYF
.	TRBV12-3/TRBV12-4	TRBD1	TRBJ2-7	TGTGCCAGCGCCACGACAGGGGACCCCTACGAGCAGTACTTC	CASATTGDPYEQYF
many	TRBV19	.	TRBJ1-2	TGTGCCAGTAGTACCGGACCTACCTCCCCCGATAACTATGGCTACACCTTC	CASSTGPTSPDNYGYTF
.	TRBV25-1	.	TRBJ1-1	TGTGCCAGCAGTGCCGTGCGGGGATCTGAAGCTTTCTTT	CASSAVRGSEAFF
many	TRBV25-1	.	TRBJ1-1	TGTGCCAGCAGTGAAGGAGCCCTGACTGAAGCTTTCTTT	CASSEGALTEAFF
few	TRBV27	.	TRBJ2-2	TGTGCCAGCACCTCGCTCGGTAGCGGGAACACCGGGGAGCTGTTTTTT	CASTSLGSGNTGELFF
many	TRBV12-3/TRBV12-4	.	TRBJ1-1	TGTGCCAGCAACGCGGGGGGGGCCGAAGCTTTCTTT	CASNAGGAEAFF
many	TRBV2	.	TRBJ1-1	TGTGCCAGCACCCTGGACGGTCTCATGAACACTGAAGCTTTCTTT	CASTLDGLMNTEAFF
few	TRBV20-1	.	TRBJ2-5	TGCAGTGCTTGGGAGACCCAGTACTTC	CSAWETQYF
many	TRBV2	TRBD1	TRBJ2-5	TGTGCCAGCCAAAGACAGGGGGCTGAGACCCAGTACTTC	CASQRQGAETQYF
.	TRBV12-3/TRBV12-4	.	TRBJ2-5	TGTGCCAGCAGGCCCCGGGACATAGAGACCCAGTACTTC	CASRPRDIETQYF
many	TRBV27	TRBD1	TRBJ1-5	TGTGCCAGCGCCGACAGGGGGCTAAATCACCCCCAGCATTTT	CASADRGLNHPQHF
.	TRBV2	.	TRBJ1-2	TGTGCCAGCAGTAGGGACAATAATAACTATGGCTACACCTTC	CASSRDNNNYGYTF
.	TRBV7-2	.	TRBJ2-7	TGTGCCAGCAGCTCGCACGGGGGAGCCATATACGAGCAGTACTTC	CASSSHGGAIYEQYF
many	TRBV6-1	TRBD2	TRBJ2-7	TGTGCCAGCAGTGAAGGTAGCGGGACCACCTACGAGCAGTACTTC	CASSEGSGTTYEQYF
few	TRBV20-1	.	TRBJ1-1	TGCAGTGCTAGTCTGACTACGAACACTGAAGCTTTCTTT	CSASLTTNTEAFF
many	TRBV7-3	TRBD2	TRBJ2-3	TGTGCCAGCAGCCAGACCGGGACTAGCGGGATTAGCACAGATACGCAGTATTTT	CASSQTGTSGISTDTQYF
.	TRBV7-9	TRBD1	TRBJ1-1	TGTGCCAGCAGCTCACAGGGGGAAAGGACTGAAGCTTTCTTT	CASSSQGERTEAFF
many	TRBV6-2/TRBV6-3	.	TRBJ2-5	TGTGCCAGCACTCACGTCGGGGAGACCCAGTACTTC	CASTHVGETQYF
many	TRBV19	.	TRBJ1-1	TGTGCCAGTAGTATGACGGCGATGAACACTGAAGCTTTCTTT	CASSMTAMNTEAFF
.	TRBV6-5	.	TRBJ1-5	TGTGCCAGCAGTTACCGGGTCAGCGGACGAGAAAATCAGCCCCAGCATTTT	CASSYRVSGRENQPQHF
few	TRBV12-3/TRBV12-4	.	TRBJ2-7	TGTGCCAGCAGTCCAGACAGGAAACGGCAGTACTTC	CASSPDRKRQYF
many	TRBV6-1	TRBD1	TRBJ2-7	TGTGCCAGCAGTGAAGGGACAGGGTTGTACGAGCAGTACTTC	CASSEGTGLYEQYF
.	TRBV20-1	.	TRBJ2-5	TGCAGTGCTAGACAGGGGACAAAAGAGACCCAGTACTTC	CSARQGTKETQYF
many	TRBV5-1	TRBD2	TRBJ2-7	TGCGCCAGCAGCCGCGGAGGGACTAGCGGGAGGGCATCCTACGAGCAGTACTTC	CASSRGGTSGRASYEQYF
many	TRBV28	.	TRBJ2-4	TGTGCCAGCAGTTCACAACTAGGCGCCAAAAACATTCAGTACTTC	CASSSQLGAKNIQYF
many	TRBV6-2/TRBV6-3	.	TRBJ1-1	TGTGCCAGCGGCCACGACTTGGACACTGAAGCTTTCTTT	CASGHDLDTEAFF
many	TRBV27	TRBD2	TRBJ2-7	TGTGCCAGCAGTTCCCTAGCGGGAGGGGCTGATGAGCAGTACTTC	CASSSLAGGADEQYF
many	TRBV6-2/TRBV6-3	TRBD2	TRBJ2-7	TGTGCCAGCAGTTACGAGCACCCCGGGACTAGCGTTAACGAGCAGTACTTC	CASSYEHPGTSVNEQYF
many	TRBV7-2	TRBD1	TRBJ1-1	TGTGCCAGCAGTCTAGGACAGGCGAACACTGAAGCTTTCTTT	CASSLGQANTEAFF
many	TRBV20-1	.	TRBJ2-1	TGCAGTGCTTATGAGAATGAGCAGTTCTTC	CSAYENEQFF
many	TRBV28	.	TRBJ2-2	TGTGCCAGCAGGAAACACGTCACCGGGGAGCTGTTTTTT	CASRKHVTGELFF
many	TRBV6-1	.	TRBJ1-2	TGTGCCAGCAGTGACAGGGCCCGCTATAACTATGGCTACACCTTC	CASSDRARYNYGYTF
many	TRBV12-3/TRBV12-4	.	TRBJ2-7	TGTGCCAGCAGTTTAGGCCGGGACCCAGCCTACGAGCAGTACTTC	CASSLGRDPAYEQYF
many	TRBV24-1	.	TRBJ2-7	TGTGCCACCAGTGACGCCACCCTCTACGAGCAGTACTTC	CATSDATLYEQYF
many	TRBV3-1	.	TRBJ1-5	TGTGCCAGCAGCCAAGACCAGGGAGAGGGCAATCAGCCCCAGCATTTT	CASSQDQGEGNQPQHF
.	TRBV6-1	.	TRBJ2-7	TGTGCCAGCAGTGAAGTGGCAGAATCCCCTGGCGAGCAGTACTTC	CASSEVAESPGEQYF